Listed below are T cell receptor beta chains from one sample, sequenced in a study of cytomegalovirus exposure and HLA in healthy donors. Here immunoSEQ multiplex PCR was the method, and the copy in TCRdb shows in-frame clones only, minus some. Here the sample spans 100,000 or so clones, about 95% being singletons. The material sequenced was PBMCs. These receptors were taken from a woman between 18 and 30 years old in good health and CMV-seronegative. The CDR3 runs from the conserved cysteine through the conserved F or W. A D gene is named only where the DNA matches it firmly.

d_gene	j_gene	v_gene	CDR3aa
TRBD1	TRBJ2-3	TRBV5-1	CASSSRTGSTDTQYF
.	TRBJ1-1	TRBV6-1	CASSEGATNTEAFF
.	TRBJ1-6	TRBV7-2	CASSLSQSNSPLHF
TRBD1	TRBJ2-1	TRBV5-1	CASSLGLGQGFDEQFF
TRBD1	TRBJ1-1	TRBV10-3	CAITITGTGAITEAFF
.	TRBJ2-2	TRBV7-9	CASSLAAGLRNANTGELFF
TRBD1	TRBJ2-7	TRBV13	CASSQRDRGRDEQYF
.	TRBJ2-3	TRBV19	CASSVTVGAITDTQYF
.	TRBJ1-2	TRBV28	CASSLWQGLRGYTF
TRBD2	TRBJ2-5	TRBV7-9	CASSPQVGSGDQETQYF
TRBD1	TRBJ1-1	TRBV2	CASSAGTGREAFF
TRBD2	TRBJ2-3	TRBV5-1	CASSLGGLVADTQYF
.	TRBJ1-5	TRBV12-5	CASGLQGLHQPQHF
TRBD2	TRBJ2-7	TRBV7-2	CASSLVVAGGPLEQYF
TRBD1	TRBJ1-5	TRBV19	CASRTAGTGASQPQHF
.	TRBJ2-1	TRBV12-5	CASGDGRDYNEQFF
.	TRBJ1-5	TRBV21-1	CASSDSIKSQGNQPQHF
TRBD1	TRBJ2-5	TRBV13	CASSYSGTGRGETQYF
.	TRBJ2-7	TRBV4-3	CASSRSLGTLPYEQYF
TRBD2	TRBJ2-5	TRBV18	CASSPSGLAGKETQYF
TRBD1	TRBJ2-7	TRBV15	CATSRRQGPEQYF
.	TRBJ1-1	TRBV11-3	CASSLDFFPRYTEAFF
.	TRBJ1-2	TRBV5-6	CASSLDLRRQGSYGYTF
.	TRBJ1-5	TRBV28	CASDRYNQPQHF
TRBD1	TRBJ1-2	TRBV18	CASSPVTGGAVRGYTF
TRBD2	TRBJ2-4	TRBV27	CASKAGGLAKNIQYF
TRBD1	TRBJ2-5	TRBV2	CASRDTGGDGETQYF